This T cell receptor (beta chain) originates from a study of T cell responses to AZD1222 COVID-19 vaccine. As for the study in general: Second-dose groups at about 4 or about 12 weeks were pooled. Study findings and constraints: Spike as a whole was targeted by vaccine-associated CD4 TCRs, dominant at 160-218 and 743-854. Just six AZD1222 recipients were seropositive at baseline. There were repertoire samples only from the period after the peak T cell response.

Concerning this clone itself: Its antigen is currently unknown.

Assay used: immunoSEQ multiplex PCR; TCRdb lists only in-frame clones, some missing. The repertoire includes 140,000 to 150,000 clones, roughly 92% of them detected once, and around 1.7% sits in the top ten. The germline gives CDR1 MDHEN, CDR2 SYDVKM. The CDR3 totals 15 residues. The ends lost 6 bases at V and 6 bases at J; junction bases unmatched: 8. The sample in question was peripheral blood, obtained on day 0 of AZD1222 vaccination. The source is an adult in good health. The rearrangement links TRBV28 to TRBJ2-1, with TRBD2 matching over 10 bases. The DNA for the CDR3 is TGTGCCAGCAGCCCCGCTAGCGGGAGACTCAATGAGCAGTTCTTC. Its protein is CASSPASGRLNEQFF.